This TCR beta chain was captured in a study of patients and donors after allogeneic stem cell transplantation. In this sample, this clonotype turned up a few times. The CDR3 has 14 residues. Looked up from germline, CDR1 is SEHNR and CDR2 is FQNEAQ (reference sequence). The V end lost 0 bases, the J end lost 2 bases, and 8 bases lay between the germline ends. TCRdb passed the RT-PCR reads through MiXCR, listing each CDR3 protein once. The sample yields 90,000 to 120,000 distinct CDR3 sequences, approximately 40% seen once. The receptor comes from a human donor who was either an allogeneic HSCT recipient or a stem cell or donor lymphocyte infusion donor (not recorded which). It is not recorded whose cells these are; they may come from a transplant donor. The rearrangement uses TRBV7-9 and TRBJ2-7; D is tentatively TRBD1 or TRBD2 (5 bases each). The specimen was blood, either unsorted or a sorted T cell fraction (not recorded which). CDR3 protein: CASSLAGEPYEQYF. The CDR3 nucleotides are TGTGCCAGCAGCTTAGCGGGGGAACCCTACGAGCAGTACTTC. Using reference TRBV7-9 and TRBJ2-7 for the parts outside the CDR3, the full variable domain is DTGVSQNPRHKITKRGQNVTFRCDPISEHNRLYWYRQTLGQGPEFLTYFQNEAQLEKSRLLSDRFSAERPKGSFSTLEIQRTEQGDSAMYLCASSLAGEPYEQYFGPGTRLTVT.